Listed below are T cell receptor beta chains from one sample, sequenced in a study of shared T cell receptors in the human thymus. The method was immunoSEQ multiplex PCR; TCRdb's version includes in-frame clones alone and lacks a portion of them. The sample holds approximately 580,000 clones, approximately 78% seen once. This same sample was also taken into another study, of human thymus T cells.

The sequenced sample consisted of thymocytes. These receptors were collected from a boy under two years old with a congenital heart defect. Each CDR3 is given with its conserved first and last residue. The order of the fields is V gene, clone size, D gene, CDR3 protein. D genes are given only for firm matches. Clone size is stated in some rows and not others, as once, few, many or a class when expanded.

TRBV7-9,few,TRBD1,CASSPQGAYEQYF
TRBV19,-,-,CASSPGNEPGGEQYF
TRBV27,-,TRBD2,CASTDPTSGYEQYF
TRBV5-6,-,TRBD1,CASRTQGSYEQYF
TRBV7-2,few,-,CASSARTVLSVSSYNEQFF
TRBV28,-,-,CASSLKSRDSGANVLTF
TRBV6-5,-,-,CASSTLGAGWVEQYF
TRBV15,-,-,CATSSRVKDEKLFF
TRBV9,-,-,CASSAPRGAGANVLTF
TRBV9,few,-,CASSGRGGYSGANVLTF
TRBV25-1,-,-,CASSGGLPSYEQYF
TRBV4-3,few,-,CASSQDQDLGTGELFF
TRBV5-1,-,TRBD2,CASSSGRTTYEQYF
TRBV5-6,-,TRBD2,CASSWAGGEQYF
TRBV29-1,-,TRBD2,CSVDVAGETQYF
TRBV5-4,-,-,CASSLGVGRANYNEQFF
TRBV4-2,-,TRBD2,CASSQGLAGGPHGTGELFF
TRBV7-2,-,-,CASSGRTFYEQYF
TRBV28,once,-,CASSPPLIWALDQPQHF
TRBV6-5,-,TRBD2,CASSSTSGRASYEQYF
TRBV10-1,-,TRBD2,CASSGGTMGNEQFF
TRBV4-3,once,TRBD2,CASSHHPDSGCPSSYNEQFF
TRBV14,-,-,CASSQQLAPSSYNEQFF
TRBV15,few,TRBD1,CATSSGQGIEQYF
TRBV30,-,-,CAWSVDPPDYDEQYF
TRBV14,-,-,CASSQDAQLRPGRGSTDTQYF
TRBV7-2,-,-,CASSYGDMREQYF
TRBV4-1,-,-,CASSPTGLNTEAFF
TRBV4-1,-,TRBD2,CASSQTRLAGRCKQYF
TRBV7-9,-,TRBD2,CASSLRFAGGPGEQYF
TRBV12-5,few,TRBD2,CASGLARVGREVCEQFF
TRBV27,-,-,CASSYDSGSYNEQFF
TRBV11-2,once,TRBD1,CASSFRGCSTDTQYF
TRBV7-9,few,TRBD2,CASSPPLAGGGPDTQYF
TRBV5-1,-,TRBD2,CASTDLTSGGETQYF
TRBV2,-,-,CASRNRAFSYNEQFF
TRBV27,-,-,CASTHRMNTEAFF
TRBV18,few,TRBD2,CASSATSGRVHEQYF
TRBV4-1,-,-,CASSQDETDSNQPQHF
TRBV10-3,few,-,CATTERDTQYF
TRBV7-2,-,TRBD2,CASSFLLAGGVGEQYF
TRBV4-3,-,TRBD1,CASSQETGGATGYTF
TRBV14,-,TRBD2,CASSRRQAGGGYEQFF
TRBV6-5,-,TRBD1,CASRGTADTQYF
TRBV27,-,-,CASSPRDSDNEQFF
TRBV14,-,TRBD1,CASSHGEDRETEAFF
TRBV25-1,-,TRBD1,CASSEPTQGPGNTIYF
TRBV25-1,-,TRBD1,CASSEPSTGQVVQYF
TRBV6-5,-,-,CASSPEGGGTEAFF
TRBV4-3,-,-,CASSQETGPYNEQFF
TRBV4-1,-,-,CASSQFTSSPTYEQYF
TRBV10-1,once,-,CASSGVARPHEQYF
TRBV4-3,-,TRBD2,CASSQLRDYSVNEQFF
TRBV6-6,once,TRBD2,CASSPWTSGKETQYF
TRBV7-9,-,TRBD2,CASSHTPGGEGETQYF
TRBV10-3,once,TRBD2,CAIRFSGGTDTQYF
TRBV1,-,-,CTSSQPDRGGEKLFF
TRBV30,-,-,CAWSPRSELYNEQFF